Presented here are 32 T cell receptor beta chains from one specimen sequenced in a study of blood T cell repertoires in COVID-19. Measured with immunoSEQ multiplex PCR; TCRdb has only the in-frame clones, and not every one. Here the sample spans more than 95,000 clones, roughly four fifths being singletons. Material: peripheral blood. The receptors originated from a woman aged 45-65 years with acute or convalescent COVID-19.

In the case of this clone: The sample has other DNA sequences that encode this CDR3 too. The chain couples TRBV7-3 to TRBJ2-1, with D perhaps matching TRBD2 (6 bases). Trimming removed 0 bases at V and 6 bases at J, with 6 bases between. The length of the CDR3 is 13 residues. Germline V gives CDR1 SGHTA, CDR2 FQGTGA. In DNA form, the CDR3 reads TGTGCCAGCAGCTTAACGGGGGGCAATGAGCAGTTCTTC. Amino acid sequence: CASSLTGGNEQFF.

Only one count was recorded for this clone. The J gene is TRBJ1-6, the V gene TRBV3-1 (or the pseudogene TRBV3-2); D is undetermined. CDR1 is LGHDT and CDR2 is YNNKEL in the germline V gene (reference sequence). There are 16 residues in the CDR3. Trimming took 4 bases from V and 7 from J, leaving 17 bases between them. In DNA form, the CDR3 reads TGTGCCAGCAGCCTCGGAGGAGGGAGCGGGAATTCACCCCTCCACTTT. The encoded protein is CASSLGGGSGNSPLHF.

The genes are TRBV10-3 and TRBJ2-3; the match to TRBD1 covers 9 bases. Unmatched junction bases numbered 15, after V lost 1 base and J lost 10 bases. Germline V gives CDR1 ENHRY, CDR2 SYGVKD. The CDR3 spans 17 residues. The CDR3 sequence: CAISEFGTGPIPLAQYF. The CDR3 DNA reads TGTGCCATCAGTGAGTTCGGGACAGGGCCTATACCTTTGGCGCAGTATTTT.

This clone was found a few times. The chain uses TRBV10-2 and TRBJ1-3, with D unresolved. V lost 7 bases to trimming and J lost 0 bases, with 13 bases between them. This CDR3 has 15 residues. Germline V CDR1 and CDR2: WSHSY, SAAADI. The CDR3 region is CASTFGRDSGNTIYF. CDR3 in DNA: TGCGCCAGCACCTTTGGACGGGACTCTGGAAACACCATATATTTT.

The J gene is TRBJ2-2, the V gene TRBV19, with 9 positions matching TRBD2. CDR3 length equals 14 residues. J gave up 6 bases and V 6 bases, and 5 bases lay outside the gene matches. Per germline, CDR1 LNHDA and CDR2 SQIVND (reference sequence). The CDR3 coding sequence is TGTGCCAGTAGGCGGGAGGGCCGATCCGGGGAGCTGTTTTTT. Encoded protein: CASRREGRSGELFF.

The genes are TRBV5-1 and TRBJ1-1; 8 bases fit TRBD1. The CDR3 has 13 residues. Germline CDR1 is SGHRS and CDR2 is YFSETQ. V gave up 2 bases and J gave up 6 bases; unmatched junction bases: 3. The CDR3: CASSFRDRSEAFF. Here the CDR3 DNA reads TGCGCCAGCAGCTTCCGGGACAGGTCTGAAGCTTTCTTT.

The V gene is TRBV19, the J gene TRBJ1-1, with D uncertain. Between the trimmed V and J ends, which lost 6 bases and 4 bases, there was a span of 9 bases. Looked up from germline, CDR1 is LNHDA and CDR2 is SQIVND (reference sequence). The CDR3 runs 12 residues. This CDR3 is CASRNAVTEAFF. The CDR3 DNA follows: TGTGCCAGTAGGAACGCAGTCACTGAAGCTTTCTTT.

The rearrangement links TRBV12-3 or TRBV12-4 to TRBJ2-2; perhaps TRBD1 as D (6 bases). The CDR3 length is 13 residues. With 3 bases removed from V and 5 bases from J, the gap between germline ends came to 7 bases. Written as DNA, the CDR3 is TGTGCCAGCAGTTTTAGGGGGACCGGGGAGCTGTTTTTT. It specifies CASSFRGTGELFF.

The chain combines TRBV15 with TRBJ2-1; TRBD2 might be the D (5 bases). This CDR3 contains 14 residues. Per germline, CDR1 LNHNV and CDR2 YYDKDF (reference sequence). The V and J ends lost 1 base and 5 bases respectively, with 9 bases between them. The DNA for the CDR3 is TGTGCCACCAGCAGAGGGACTGGGAACAATGAGCAGTTCTTC. It specifies CATSRGTGNNEQFF.

This clone was seen only a few times. The chain has TRBV28 and TRBJ2-7, with 7 bases fitting TRBD2. The CDR3 runs 15 residues. CDR1 and CDR2 from the germline V gene are MDHEN and SYDVKM. The trim removed 4 bases at V and 3 bases at J, leaving 9 bases unmatched. The CDR3 nucleotides are TGTGCCAGCAGTTACGACGCGACTAGCCTCTACGAGCAGTACTTC. This codes for CASSYDATSLYEQYF. Full variable domain (rest looked up from reference TRBV28 and TRBJ2-7): DVKVTQSSRYLVKRTGEKVFLECVQDMDHENMFWYRQDPGLGLRLIYFSYDVKMKEKGDIPEGYSVSREKKERFSLILESASTNQTSMYLCASSYDATSLYEQYFGPGTRLTVT.

This chain joins TRBV6-1 and TRBJ1-1; a weak D match, TRBD1 (5 bases). Trimming cost V 2 bases and J 8 bases, with 9 bases left between them. Germline lookup yields CDR1 MNHNS and CDR2 SASEGT. The CDR3 is made up of 12 amino acids. CDR3 DNA sequence: TGTGCCAGCAGTGAACACAGGACAGAAGCTTTCTTT. This sequence encodes CASSEHRTEAFF.

This clone was counted a few times. At the DNA level, this CDR3 is encoded by other sequences in the same sample as well. The genes are TRBV6-1 and TRBJ1-1; D call uncertain. Germline CDR1 MNHNS, CDR2 SASEGT. V was cut by 0 bases and J by 1 base, with 3 bases left in between. This CDR3 has 13 amino acids. The CDR3 DNA reads as TGTGCCAGCAGTGAAGCGCGGAACACTGAAGCTTTCTTT. Protein: CASSEARNTEAFF.

About this clone itself: In the same sample, other DNA sequences code for this CDR3. The chain has TRBV4-2 and TRBJ1-1, with D perhaps TRBD1 (6 bases). This CDR3 region has 14 residues. Trimming removed 4 bases at V and 1 base at J, with 10 bases between. The germline CDR1 and CDR2 sequences are LGHNA and YNFKEQ. DNA of the CDR3: TGTGCCAGCAGCCTCCAAGGGGGGAACACTGAAGCTTTCTTT. This translates into CASSLQGGNTEAFF.

The chain is built from TRBV4-2 and TRBJ1-1; D remains ambiguous. Trimming removed 1 base at V and 5 bases at J, with 14 bases between. The V gene's germline CDR1 is LGHNA and CDR2 YNFKEQ. CDR3 length: 15 amino acids. CDR3 nucleotides: TGTGCCAGCAGCCAAGTACGTGGGTCGGGAACTGAAGCTTTCTTT. Protein product: CASSQVRGSGTEAFF.

The rearrangement joins TRBV25-1 to TRBJ2-2; 9 bases match TRBD1. The V and J ends lost 8 bases and 4 bases, in that order; junction bases with no gene match: 2. The length of the CDR3 is 13 residues. Germline CDR1 is MGHDK and CDR2 is SYGVNS. The CDR3 sequence: CASEDRGTGELFF. CDR3 DNA: TGTGCCAGCGAGGACAGGGGCACCGGGGAGCTGTTTTTT.

The chain combines TRBV28 with TRBJ1-4; no clear D. The CDR3 totals 15 residues. Germline loops: CDR1 MDHEN, CDR2 SYDVKM. The germline V and J ends were trimmed by 8 bases and 0 bases, with 13 bases remaining between them. CDR3 coding DNA: TGTGCCAGCGGTCTCCGGACTGCAACTAATGAAAAACTGTTTTTT. It yields the protein CASGLRTATNEKLFF.

The chain combines TRBV6-1 with TRBJ1-1, with D possibly matching TRBD1 (6 bases). Germline CDR1 is MNHNS and CDR2 is SASEGT. The length of the CDR3 is 15 residues. With 0 bases removed from V and 5 bases from J, the gap between germline ends came to 13 bases. The CDR3 DNA reads as TGTGCCAGCAGTGAAGCGGCAGGGGCAGGGACTGAAGCTTTCTTT. This codes for CASSEAAGAGTEAFF.

The V and J genes are TRBV3-1 (or the pseudogene TRBV3-2) and TRBJ2-7; D not resolved. The CDR3 is 11 residues long. The germline V gene has CDR1 LGHDT and CDR2 YNNKEL (reference sequence). Trimming stripped 3 bases from V and 3 bases from J, with 3 bases between. The CDR3 loop is CASSQRYEQYF. The CDR3 bases are TGTGCCAGCAGCCAGCGCTACGAGCAGTACTTC.

J is TRBJ1-1 and V is TRBV2; TRBD1 matches 9 bases. This CDR3 contains 14 residues. Per germline, CDR1 SNHLY and CDR2 FYNNEI. V lost 8 bases to trimming and J lost 4 bases; unmatched junction nucleotides: 8. In nucleotides, the CDR3 is TGTGCCAGCGCCGGGACAGGGACCCCCACTGAAGCTTTCTTT. Amino acids: CASAGTGTPTEAFF.

This chain links TRBV29-1 with TRBJ1-1, with 8 positions matching TRBD1. The V gene end was trimmed by 6 bases and the J gene end by 1 base; junction bases not matched to a gene: 1. The CDR3 is made up of 12 amino acids. The V gene's germline CDR1 is SQVTM and CDR2 ANQGSEA. CDR3 sequence reads: CSVGQANTEAFF. CDR3 nucleotides: TGCAGCGTGGGACAGGCGAACACTGAAGCTTTCTTT.

The genes are TRBV5-6 and TRBJ2-5; TRBD1 might be the D (5 bases). V shed 1 base and J shed 2 bases, with 6 bases lying between them. The CDR3 runs to 13 residues. The V gene's germline CDR1 is SGHDT and CDR2 YYEEEE. Here the CDR3 reads CASSLPGQETQYF. The CDR3 DNA reads TGTGCCAGCAGCTTGCCAGGGCAAGAGACCCAGTACTTC.

The rearrangement joins TRBV27 to TRBJ1-6; 9 bases match TRBD1. Germline V gene sequence: CDR1 MNHEY, CDR2 SMNVEV (reference sequence). This CDR3 has 16 residues. V was clipped by 6 bases and J by 5 bases; unmatched bases: 8. The CDR3 reads CASSLSGQGNNSPLHF. The CDR3 DNA follows: TGTGCCAGCAGCCTTTCCGGACAGGGGAATAATTCACCCCTCCACTTT.

The J gene is TRBJ2-5, the V gene TRBV5-4; TRBD2 matches at 11 bases. The CDR3 has 14 residues. CDR1 is SGHNT and CDR2 is YYREEE in the germline V gene (reference sequence). V trimming: 2 bases; J trimming: 5 bases; junction bases outside the gene matches: 2. The CDR3 sequence is CASSFRLAGETQYF. The CDR3 bases are TGTGCCAGCAGCTTCCGACTAGCGGGGGAGACCCAGTACTTC.

This chain uses TRBV28 with TRBJ2-2; 8 bases line up with TRBD1. The V and J ends lost 6 bases and 3 bases, in that order; junction bases with no gene match: 3. CDR3 length: 14 amino acids. Germline values: CDR1 MDHEN, CDR2 SYDVKM. DNA of the CDR3: TGTGCCAGCAGCTCGACAGGGGACACCGGGGAGCTGTTTTTT. Translated: CASSSTGDTGELFF.

The CDR3 sequence: CASINQREGQDTGELFF. CDR3 nucleotide sequence: TGTGCCAGCATAAACCAGCGGGAGGGCCAAGATACCGGGGAGCTGTTTTTT. The chain links TRBV2 to TRBJ2-2; 10 bases align to TRBD2. J lost 5 bases, V lost 7 bases, and 13 bases had no gene match. Germline CDR1 is SNHLY and CDR2 is FYNNEI. The CDR3 extends over 17 amino acids.

The rearrangement joins TRBV10-3 to TRBJ1-4; 7 bases match TRBD1. The CDR3 sequence is 15 residues long. V was clipped by 4 bases and J by 5 bases; unmatched bases: 7. CDR1 and CDR2 (germline): ENHRY, SYGVKD. In DNA, the CDR3 is TGTGCCATCAGTGCAGGGGGAAGTTTAAATGAAAAACTGTTTTTT. It specifies CAISAGGSLNEKLFF.

The rearrangement uses TRBV28 and TRBJ1-1, with 8 bases aligning to TRBD1. Germline CDR1 is MDHEN and CDR2 is SYDVKM. This CDR3 has 14 residues. With 6 bases clipped from V and 0 bases from J, the junction kept 3 bases outside the gene matches. The CDR3 loop is CASRNRGMNTEAFF. The CDR3, as DNA: TGTGCCAGCAGAAACAGGGGGATGAACACTGAAGCTTTCTTT.

The chain links TRBV4-1 to TRBJ1-2; TRBD1 aligns across 9 bases. Germline CDR1 MGHRA, CDR2 YSYEKL. The CDR3 is 16 residues long. V shed 3 bases and J 3 bases; nucleotides not matched to a gene: 8. The CDR3 nucleotides read TGCGCCAGCAGCCATGCCGGGACAGGGTATGACTATGGCTACACCTTC. It is translated as CASSHAGTGYDYGYTF.

This clone occurred once. Mismatch with germline at one junction end may stem from a read error. The chain combines TRBV7-2 with TRBJ1-3, with no clear D. Per germline, CDR1 SGHTA and CDR2 FQGNSA. This CDR3 region has 14 residues. For the CDR3, the DNA is TGTGCCAGCAGCCTCATTTACTCTAGAAACACCATATATTTT. Residues: CASSLIYSRNTIYF.

The chain has TRBV5-1 and TRBJ2-3, with TRBD2 as a possible D gene (6 bases). Germline V lookup: CDR1 SGHRS, CDR2 YFSETQ. Between the trimmed V and J ends, which lost 5 bases and 0 bases, there was a span of 19 bases. This CDR3 has 17 amino acids. The CDR3 loop is CASRKGLPITSTDTQYF. The CDR3, as DNA: TGCGCCAGCAGAAAGGGACTGCCGATTACTAGCACAGATACGCAGTATTTT.

The rearrangement joins TRBV12-2 to TRBJ2-7; the table's D call, TRBD2, was not checked against the DNA. TRBV12-2 is given as a pseudogene. There are 14 residues in the CDR3. CDR3 residues: CASRPGLASYEQYF. CDR3 DNA: TGTGCAAGTCGCCCGGGACTGGCCTCCTACGAGCAGTACTTC.

A single count supports this clone. The chain is built from TRBV15 and TRBJ1-2; a possible D gene is TRBD1 (5 bases). The germline V and J ends were trimmed by 1 base and 2 bases, with 11 bases remaining between them. The CDR3 is 15 residues long. Germline-derived CDR1 and CDR2 are LNHNV and YYDKDF (reference sequence). CDR3 sequence: CATSRGPAGNYGYTF. The CDR3 DNA follows: TGTGCCACCAGCAGAGGGCCCGCAGGGAACTATGGCTACACCTTC.